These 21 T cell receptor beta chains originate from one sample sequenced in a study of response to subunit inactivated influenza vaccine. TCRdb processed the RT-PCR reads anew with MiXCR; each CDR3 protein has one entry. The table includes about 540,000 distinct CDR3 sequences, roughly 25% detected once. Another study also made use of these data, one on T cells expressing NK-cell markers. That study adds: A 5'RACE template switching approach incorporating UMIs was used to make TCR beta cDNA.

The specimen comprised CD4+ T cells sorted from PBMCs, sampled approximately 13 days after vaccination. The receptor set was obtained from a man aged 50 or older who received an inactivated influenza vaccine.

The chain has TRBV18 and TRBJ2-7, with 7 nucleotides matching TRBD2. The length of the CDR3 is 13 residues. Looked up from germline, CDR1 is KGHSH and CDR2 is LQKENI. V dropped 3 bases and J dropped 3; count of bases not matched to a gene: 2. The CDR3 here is CASSPASGYEQYF. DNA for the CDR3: TGTGCCAGCTCACCGGCTAGCGGCTACGAGCAGTACTTC.

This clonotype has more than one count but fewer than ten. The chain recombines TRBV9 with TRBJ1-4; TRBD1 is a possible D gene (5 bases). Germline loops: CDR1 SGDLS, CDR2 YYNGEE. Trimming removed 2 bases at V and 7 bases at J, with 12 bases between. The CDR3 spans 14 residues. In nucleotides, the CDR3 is TGTGCCAGCAGCGTGGAGGGGCGGAGTGAAAAACTGTTTTTT. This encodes CASSVEGRSEKLFF. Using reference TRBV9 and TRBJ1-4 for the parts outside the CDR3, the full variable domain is DSGVTQTPKHLITATGQRVTLRCSPRSGDLSVYWYQQSLDQGLQFLIQYYNGEERAKGNILERFSAQQFPDLHSELNLSSLELGDSALYFCASSVEGRSEKLFFGSGTQLSVL.

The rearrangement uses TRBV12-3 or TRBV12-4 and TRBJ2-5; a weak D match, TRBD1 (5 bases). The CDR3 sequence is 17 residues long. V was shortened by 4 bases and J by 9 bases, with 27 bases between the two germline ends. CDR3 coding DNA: TGTGCCAGCAGTTGGTCGATGTTAGGGCAGCTTATAGGGGCCCAGTACTTC. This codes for CASSWSMLGQLIGAQYF.

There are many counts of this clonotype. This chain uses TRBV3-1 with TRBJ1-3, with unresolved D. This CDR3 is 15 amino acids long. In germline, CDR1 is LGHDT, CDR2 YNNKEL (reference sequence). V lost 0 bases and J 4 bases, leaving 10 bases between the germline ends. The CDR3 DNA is TGTGCCAGCAGCCAAGAAATGCAAGTCGGAAACACCATATATTTT. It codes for CASSQEMQVGNTIYF.

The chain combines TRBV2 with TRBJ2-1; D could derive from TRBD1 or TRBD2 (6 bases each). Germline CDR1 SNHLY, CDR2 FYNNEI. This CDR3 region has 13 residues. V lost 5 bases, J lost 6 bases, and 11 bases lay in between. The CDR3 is CASSLKGGNEQFF. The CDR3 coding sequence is TGTGCCAGCAGTCTAAAGGGGGGCAATGAGCAGTTCTTC.

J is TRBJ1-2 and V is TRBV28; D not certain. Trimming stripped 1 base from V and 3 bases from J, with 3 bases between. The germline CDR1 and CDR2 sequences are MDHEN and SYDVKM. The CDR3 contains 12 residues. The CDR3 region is CASSLFDYGYTF. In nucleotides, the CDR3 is TGTGCCAGCAGTTTATTCGACTATGGCTACACCTTC.

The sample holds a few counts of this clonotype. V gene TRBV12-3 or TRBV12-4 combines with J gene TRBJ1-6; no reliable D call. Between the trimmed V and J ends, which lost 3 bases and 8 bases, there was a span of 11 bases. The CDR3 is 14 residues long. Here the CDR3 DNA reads TGTGCCAGCAGTTTTGGGTCGGTTTATTCACCCCTCCACTTT. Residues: CASSFGSVYSPLHF.

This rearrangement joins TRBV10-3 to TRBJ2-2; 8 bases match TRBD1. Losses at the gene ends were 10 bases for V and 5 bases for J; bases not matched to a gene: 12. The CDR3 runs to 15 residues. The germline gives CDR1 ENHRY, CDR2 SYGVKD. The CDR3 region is CATTSGQGGTGELFF. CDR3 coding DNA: TGTGCCACCACATCCGGACAGGGCGGGACCGGGGAGCTGTTTTTT.

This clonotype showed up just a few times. The CDR3 coding sequence is TGCGCCAGCAGCGTAGGACAGGGGGCGTGGGAGCAGTACTTC. Translating gives CASSVGQGAWEQYF. The V and J genes are TRBV5-1 and TRBJ2-7; TRBD1 aligns across 11 bases. After removal of 4 bases from V and 7 bases from J, the junction contained 7 bases not matched to a gene. This CDR3 is 14 amino acids long. Per germline, CDR1 SGHRS and CDR2 YFSETQ. Together with reference TRBV5-1 and TRBJ2-7, the CDR3 gives the full variable domain: KAGVTQTPRYLIKTRGQQVTLSCSPISGHRSVSWYQQTPGQGLQFLFEYFSETQRNKGNFPGRFSGRQFSNSRSEMNVSTLELGDSALYLCASSVGQGAWEQYFGPGTRLTVT.

The CDR3 DNA reads TGCAGTGCTAGAGTTACAGGGGGGCGAGGGGGCACTGAAGCTTTCTTT. The encoded protein is CSARVTGGRGGTEAFF. This chain links TRBV20-1 with TRBJ1-1; 8 bases match TRBD1. V lost 1 base to trimming and J lost 4 bases; unmatched junction nucleotides: 11. This CDR3 contains 16 residues. Per the germline V gene, CDR1 is DFQATT and CDR2 is SNEGSKA (reference sequence).

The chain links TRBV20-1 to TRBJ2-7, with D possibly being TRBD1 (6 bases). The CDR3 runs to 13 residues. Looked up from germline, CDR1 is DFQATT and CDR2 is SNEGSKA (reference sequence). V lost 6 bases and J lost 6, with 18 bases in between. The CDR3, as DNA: TGCAGTGCCCACCGGGACATGGTGTCCGAGCAGTACTTC. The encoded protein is CSAHRDMVSEQYF.

The CDR3 region is CASSEEGVQETQYF. Written as DNA, the CDR3 is TGTGCCAGCAGTGAAGAAGGCGTCCAAGAGACCCAGTACTTC. V gene TRBV6-1 combines with J gene TRBJ2-5; D gene unclear. V lost 1 base, J lost 1 base, and 7 bases lay in between. Germline values: CDR1 MNHNS, CDR2 SASEGT. This CDR3 region has 14 residues.

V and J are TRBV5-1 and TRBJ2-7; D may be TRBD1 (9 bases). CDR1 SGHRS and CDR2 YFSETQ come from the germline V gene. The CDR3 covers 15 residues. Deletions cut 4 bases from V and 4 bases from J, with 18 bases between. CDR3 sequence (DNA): TGCGCCAGCAGCCCGGGGGGGACAGGGATGTACGAGCAGTACTTC. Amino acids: CASSPGGTGMYEQYF.

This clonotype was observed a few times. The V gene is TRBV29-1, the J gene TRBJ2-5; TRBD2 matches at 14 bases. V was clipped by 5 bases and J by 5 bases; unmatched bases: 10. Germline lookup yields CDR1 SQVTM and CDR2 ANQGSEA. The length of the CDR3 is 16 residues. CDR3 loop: CSVQQGLAGDRETQYF. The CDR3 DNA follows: TGCAGCGTTCAGCAGGGACTAGCGGGAGATCGGGAGACCCAGTACTTC.

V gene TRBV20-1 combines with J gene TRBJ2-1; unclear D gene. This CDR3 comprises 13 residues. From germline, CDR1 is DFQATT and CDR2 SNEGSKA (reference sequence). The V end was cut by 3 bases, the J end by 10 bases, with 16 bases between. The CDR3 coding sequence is TGCAGTGCTAGGCAAACTCTACAAGGCGAGCAGTTCTTC. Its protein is CSARQTLQGEQFF.

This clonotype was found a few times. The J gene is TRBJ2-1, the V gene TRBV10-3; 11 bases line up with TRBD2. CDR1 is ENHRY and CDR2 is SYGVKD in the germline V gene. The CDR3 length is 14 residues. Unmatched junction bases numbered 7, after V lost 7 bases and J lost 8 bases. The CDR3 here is CAINPGTSGYEQFF. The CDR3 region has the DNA TGTGCCATCAATCCCGGGACTAGCGGTTATGAGCAGTTCTTC.

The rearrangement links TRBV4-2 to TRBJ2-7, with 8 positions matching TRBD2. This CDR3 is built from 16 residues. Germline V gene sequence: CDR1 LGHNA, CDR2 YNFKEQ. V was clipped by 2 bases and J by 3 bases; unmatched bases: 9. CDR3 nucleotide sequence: TGTGCCAGCAGCCAACCGGGACTAGAAATGGTCTACGAGCAGTACTTC. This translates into CASSQPGLEMVYEQYF.

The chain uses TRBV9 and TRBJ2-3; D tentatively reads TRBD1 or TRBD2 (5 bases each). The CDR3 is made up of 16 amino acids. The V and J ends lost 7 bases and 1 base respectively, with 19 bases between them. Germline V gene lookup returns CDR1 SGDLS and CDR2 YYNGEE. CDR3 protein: CASGKSGRQGTDTQYF. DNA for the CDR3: TGTGCCAGCGGAAAATCGGGGCGGCAAGGCACAGATACGCAGTATTTT.

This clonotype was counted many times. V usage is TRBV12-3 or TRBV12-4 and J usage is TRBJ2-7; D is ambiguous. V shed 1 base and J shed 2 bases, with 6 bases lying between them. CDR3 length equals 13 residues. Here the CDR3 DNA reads TGTGCCAGCAGTTTAGGAGTCCCCTACGAGCAGTACTTC. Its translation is CASSLGVPYEQYF.

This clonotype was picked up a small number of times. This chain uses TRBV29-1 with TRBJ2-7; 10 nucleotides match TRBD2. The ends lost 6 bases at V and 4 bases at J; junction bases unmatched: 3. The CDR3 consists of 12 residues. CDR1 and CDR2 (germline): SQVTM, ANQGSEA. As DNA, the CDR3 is TGCAGCGTAACTAGCGGGATGTACGAGCAGTACTTC. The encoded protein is CSVTSGMYEQYF.

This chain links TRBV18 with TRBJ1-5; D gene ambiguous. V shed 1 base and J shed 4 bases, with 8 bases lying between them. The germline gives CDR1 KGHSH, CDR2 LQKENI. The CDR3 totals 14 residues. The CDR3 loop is CASSPREGNQPQHF. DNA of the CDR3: TGTGCCAGCTCACCACGGGAGGGTAATCAGCCCCAGCATTTT.